A selection of T cell receptor beta chains follows, all from one sample in a study of T cells in localized non-small cell lung cancer. Only in-frame clones appear in the TCRdb table, and some are missing; sequencing was by immunoSEQ multiplex PCR. The repertoire consists of around 23,000 clones, with roughly 90% occurring once and the leading ten covering 30%. The sample in question was peripheral blood mononuclear cells, obtained before any cancer treatment. Receptors were obtained from an older male donor with stage II lung adenocarcinoma. The CDR3 runs from the conserved cysteine through the conserved F or W. A D gene is named only where the DNA matches it firmly. Clone size is stated in some rows and not others, as once, few, many or a class when expanded.

j_gene,d_gene,abundance,v_gene,CDR3aa,CDR3nt
TRBJ1-2,NA,NA,TRBV6-1,CASSEAWQEYYGYTF,TGTGCCAGCAGTGAAGCCTGGCAGGAATACTATGGCTACACCTTC
TRBJ2-5,TRBD2,NA,TRBV5-1,CASSPEAGGTETQYF,TGCGCCAGCAGCCCCGAAGCGGGAGGGACAGAGACCCAGTACTTC
TRBJ2-5,NA,few,TRBV2,CASSSDWNQETQYF,TGTGCCAGCAGCTCGGACTGGAACCAAGAGACCCAGTACTTC
TRBJ2-7,TRBD1,NA,TRBV13,CASSPTLDRGDNEQYF,TGTGCCAGCAGCCCCACCTTGGACAGGGGGGACAACGAGCAGTACTTC
TRBJ2-3,NA,NA,TRBV11-2,CASSLGPGGTDTQYF,TGTGCCAGCAGCTTAGGCCCGGGGGGCACAGACACGCAGTATTTT
TRBJ2-2,NA,NA,TRBV19,CASSPGVGELFF,TGTGCCAGTTCCCCAGGGGTCGGGGAGCTGTTTTTT
TRBJ1-3,NA,NA,TRBV9,CASSVDQFNTIYF,TGTGCCAGCAGCGTAGATCAATTCAACACCATATATTTT
TRBJ1-4,NA,NA,TRBV15,CATRAEAYNEKLFF,TGTGCCACCAGAGCGGAGGCCTATAATGAAAAACTGTTTTTT
TRBJ2-7,TRBD2,NA,TRBV2,CASSRLAASYEQYF,TGTGCCAGCAGTCGGCTAGCGGCCTCCTACGAGCAGTACTTC
TRBJ2-1,TRBD2,NA,TRBV19,CASSRGTGTSGTYNEQFF,TGTGCCAGTAGTAGAGGGACCGGGACTAGCGGGACTTACAATGAGCAGTTCTTC
TRBJ1-4,NA,NA,TRBV18,CASSPHRMSTNEKLFF,TGTGCCAGCTCACCACACAGAATGTCAACTAATGAAAAACTGTTTTTT
TRBJ2-5,NA,NA,TRBV20-1,CSATLETQYF,TGCAGTGCCACCCTGGAGACCCAGTACTTC
TRBJ2-5,NA,NA,TRBV5-1,CASTTSPQETQYF,TGCGCCAGCACCACCTCCCCTCAAGAGACCCAGTACTTC
TRBJ1-4,NA,NA,TRBV7-9,CASSFPTNNEKLFF,TGTGCCAGCAGTTTCCCGACGAACAATGAAAAACTGTTTTTT
TRBJ2-1,TRBD1,NA,TRBV25-1,CASSDPTGTGINEQFF,TGTGCCAGCAGTGACCCGACCGGGACAGGGATCAATGAGCAGTTCTTC
TRBJ2-7,NA,NA,TRBV2,CASSLSGSKYF,TGTGCCAGCAGCTTATCCGGGAGTAAGTACTTC
TRBJ1-2,NA,NA,TRBV5-1,CASSYSLSGPGYTF,TGCGCCAGCAGCTATTCCCTCTCGGGACCTGGCTACACCTTC
TRBJ2-7,NA,NA,TRBV25-1,CASSGVSGGPYEQYF,TGTGCCAGCAGTGGGGTCTCGGGGGGCCCCTACGAGCAGTACTTC
TRBJ1-4,NA,few,TRBV27,CASSPYGVEGEKLFF,TGTGCCAGCAGTCCTTATGGGGTGGAGGGTGAAAAACTGTTTTTT
TRBJ2-7,TRBD1,NA,TRBV28,CASSFPGQGHPEQYF,TGTGCCAGCAGTTTCCCGGGACAGGGGCACCCAGAACAGTACTTC
TRBJ2-7,TRBD2,NA,TRBV4-2,CASSQGDLAGVYYEQYF,TGTGCCAGCAGCCAGGGAGACCTAGCGGGAGTTTATTACGAGCAGTACTTC
TRBJ1-3,NA,NA,TRBV7-2,CASSLARYTGTGGNTIYF,TGTGCCAGCAGCTTAGCGCGGTATACCGGGACGGGTGGAAACACCATATATTTT
TRBJ2-7,TRBD2,NA,TRBV7-3,CASSPGAGGPYEQYF,TGTGCCAGCAGCCCCGGGGCGGGAGGCCCCTACGAGCAGTACTTC
TRBJ2-2,TRBD2,NA,TRBV10-2,CASSESGRETGELFF,TGCGCCAGCAGTGAAAGCGGGAGAGAGACCGGGGAGCTGTTTTTT
TRBJ2-1,NA,NA,TRBV19,CASSIGHIEQFF,TGTGCCAGTAGTATAGGTCATATAGAGCAGTTCTTC
TRBJ2-5,TRBD1,few,TRBV5-1,CASSWGQGGTQYF,TGCGCCAGCAGCTGGGGACAGGGAGGGACCCAGTACTTC
TRBJ2-2,NA,once,TRBV5-4,CASSYRAAGELFF,TGTGCCAGCAGCTACAGGGCAGCCGGGGAGCTGTTTTTT
TRBJ2-5,NA,NA,TRBV2,CASSYTRGETQYF,TGTGCCAGCAGTTATACTAGAGGAGAGACCCAGTACTTC
TRBJ2-2,NA,few,TRBV2,CASSRDTGELFF,TGTGCCAGCAGTCGGGACACCGGGGAGCTGTTTTTT
TRBJ2-5,TRBD2,NA,TRBV28,CASSLGGRGTQYF,TGTGCCAGCAGTTTAGGGGGGAGGGGGACCCAGTACTTC
TRBJ2-3,NA,NA,TRBV27,CASSLRSPTDTQYF,TGTGCCAGCAGTTTACGGAGTCCCACAGATACGCAGTATTTT
TRBJ2-1,NA,NA,TRBV6-5,CASSYAASSYNEQFF,TGTGCCAGCAGTTACGCGGCCAGCTCCTACAATGAGCAGTTCTTC
TRBJ2-6,NA,NA,TRBV4-2,CASSRSLVRGLFLSGANVLTF,TGTGCCAGCAGCCGATCCCTTGTTCGGGGTCTTTTCCTCTCTGGGGCCAACGTCCTGACTTTC
TRBJ2-7,NA,NA,TRBV6-5,CASSYGQGDEQYF,TGTGCCAGCAGTTACGGACAAGGAGACGAGCAGTACTTC
TRBJ2-7,NA,NA,TRBV5-5,CASSLADVAYEQYF,TGTGCCAGCAGCTTAGCGGACGTTGCTTACGAGCAGTACTTC
TRBJ1-2,NA,NA,TRBV28,CASSDLGTDYGYTF,TGTGCCAGCAGTGATCTCGGGACGGACTATGGCTACACCTTC
TRBJ2-5,TRBD2,once,TRBV28,CASRRGGTSWEETQYF,TGTGCCAGCAGGAGAGGGGGGACTAGCTGGGAAGAGACCCAGTACTTC
TRBJ2-5,NA,NA,TRBV18,CASSPESSPKAQYF,TGTGCCAGCTCACCAGAATCTAGCCCAAAGGCCCAGTACTTC
TRBJ2-3,NA,NA,TRBV7-9,CASGSPPDTQYF,TGTGCCAGCGGGTCCCCGCCAGATACGCAGTATTTT
TRBJ2-3,TRBD2,NA,TRBV14,CASSLGRGEDTQYF,TGTGCCAGCAGCCTAGGACGGGGGGAAGATACGCAGTATTTT
TRBJ2-7,NA,NA,TRBV6-1,CASSEALQLREQYF,TGTGCCAGCAGTGAAGCGCTTCAACTCCGGGAGCAGTACTTC
TRBJ2-5,NA,once,TRBV11-2,CASSTGQVQETQYF,TGTGCCAGCAGCACGGGGCAGGTTCAAGAGACCCAGTACTTC
TRBJ2-7,NA,NA,TRBV5-8,CASIGRGFAYEQYF,TGTGCCAGCATCGGCCGGGGTTTTGCCTACGAGCAGTACTTC